This entry is about one T cell receptor (beta chain). There are 13 residues in the CDR3. V lost 0 bases, J lost 3 bases, and 4 bases lay in between. CDR1 MNHEY and CDR2 SMNVEV come from the germline V gene (reference sequence). This specimen belongs to a study of Tregs in tolerant kidney transplant recipients. The table came from immunoSEQ multiplex PCR; TCRdb's copy has only in-frame clones and leaves some out. Among 90,000 or so clones listed, approximately 92% were seen once. The material sequenced was CD8+ T cells from blood. The V call is TRBV27, the J call TRBJ2-3, with D unresolved. The sequence derives from a human donor in good health. The CDR3 sequence: CASSLSWTDTQYF. CDR3 nucleotides: TGTGCCAGCAGTTTATCTTGGACAGATACGCAGTATTTT.